This paragraph covers one T cell receptor beta chain sequence. Cohorts were based on clinical histories the participants reported. This record belongs to a study of blood T cell repertoires in COVID-19. Study information: From T cells, B-cell-depleted T cells, or PBMCs came the material, which was cDNA or gDNA.

Original data processing: For nucleated cells, counts were estimated from reference gene primer amplification. The repertoire was sequenced with immunoSEQ multiplex PCR; TCRdb's copy has only in-frame clones and lacks some. For V, J and clone size, that table is used; D and trimming come from the DNA. The sample gives roughly 220,000 clones, nearly 90% of which show up once; about 15% is in the top ten. J gave up 3 bases and V 2 bases, and 1 base lay outside the gene matches. The CDR3 runs to 15 residues. The V gene's germline CDR1 is MNHEY and CDR2 SMNVEV (reference sequence). The TCR originated in a man aged 25-40 years who had been exposed to COVID-19. This chain uses TRBV27 with TRBJ2-1; 10 bases are shared with TRBD1. What was sequenced was PBMCs or T cells enriched from blood (not recorded which). For the CDR3, the DNA is TGTGCCAGCAGTTTAGGGACAGGGGACTACAATGAGCAGTTCTTC. Protein product: CASSLGTGDYNEQFF.